These 30 T cell receptor beta chains originate from one sample sequenced in a study of blood T cell repertoires in COVID-19. Generated by immunoSEQ multiplex PCR, the TCRdb table keeps only in-frame clones and is missing some. The table lists approximately 140,000 clones, about 90% of them singletons. Sequenced sample: peripheral blood. These receptors were collected from a man at least 80 years old with acute or convalescent COVID-19.

The V and J genes are TRBV4-1 and TRBJ2-5; TRBD1 matches 7 bases. This CDR3 is built from 14 residues. Trimming at V came to 2 bases and at J to 5 bases, leaving 5 bases not matched to a gene. CDR1 MGHRA and CDR2 YSYEKL come from the germline V gene. Here the CDR3 reads CASSQPTGRETQYF. DNA of the CDR3: TGCGCCAGCAGCCAACCGACAGGGCGTGAGACCCAGTACTTC.

The V call is TRBV7-6, the J call TRBJ1-4; maybe TRBD1 (6 bases). CDR3 length: 18 residues. V was pared by 4 bases and J by 2 bases, with 20 bases between. CDR1 and CDR2 from the germline V gene are SGHVS and FNYEAQ. This chain's CDR3 is CASSSRPPGQSTNEKLFF. The CDR3 DNA reads as TGTGCCAGCAGCTCCCGACCCCCCGGACAGTCCACTAATGAAAAACTGTTTTTT.

V and J are TRBV5-1 and TRBJ2-7, with 11 bases that match TRBD1. The CDR3 loop spans 16 amino acids. Germline loops: CDR1 SGHRS, CDR2 YFSETQ. Trimming took 4 bases from V and 6 from J; bases not matched to a gene: 12. Here the CDR3 DNA reads TGCGCCAGCAGCCCACAGGGGACAGGGGGGATTCGCGAGCAGTACTTC. Residues: CASSPQGTGGIREQYF.

In its sample, this clone was seen once. This sequence joins TRBV5-1 and TRBJ2-2; D is possibly TRBD2 (6 bases). The V and J ends lost 3 bases and 4 bases respectively, with 16 bases between them. CDR1 SGHRS and CDR2 YFSETQ come from the germline V gene. CDR3 size: 16 residues. The DNA for the CDR3 is TGCGCCAGCAGCTCGGCCCCCGTACTAGCCACCGGGGAGCTGTTTTTT. It codes for CASSSAPVLATGELFF. The full variable domain, completed using reference TRBV5-1 and TRBJ2-2, is KAGVTQTPRYLIKTRGQQVTLSCSPISGHRSVSWYQQTPGQGLQFLFEYFSETQRNKGNFPGRFSGRQFSNSRSEMNVSTLELGDSALYLCASSSAPVLATGELFFGEGSRLTVL.

The J gene is TRBJ2-1, the V gene TRBV24-1, with 13 bases aligning to TRBD2. CDR3 length: 15 amino acids. J lost 12 bases, V lost 3 bases, and 7 bases had no gene match. Germline CDR1 reads KGHDR; CDR2 reads SFDVKD. The CDR3 bases are TGTGCCACCAGTGATCGGACTAGCGGGAGTGAGGGGCAGTTCTTC. Translated, it gives CATSDRTSGSEGQFF.

On this clone itself: Since a much larger clone is just one base distant, this may be a read error. This chain joins TRBV9 and TRBJ2-3; D remains unclear. The CDR3 is 12 residues long. Trimming cost V 4 bases and J 1 base, with 4 bases left between them. Germline V gene lookup returns CDR1 SGDLS and CDR2 YYNGEE. The CDR3 sequence: CASSPRTDTQYF. CDR3 sequence (DNA): TGTGCCAGCAGCCCTCGCACAGATACGCAGTATTTT.

The chain joins TRBV19 to TRBJ1-2; D perhaps matches TRBD1 (6 bases). The CDR3 length is 15 residues. CDR1 is LNHDA and CDR2 is SQIVND in the germline V gene (reference sequence). Trimming removed 4 bases from V and 2 bases from J, with 14 bases in between. In DNA form, the CDR3 reads TGTGCCAGTAGTAGCCGGGGACAAGAAAACTATGGCTACACCTTC. Its translation: CASSSRGQENYGYTF.

V and J are TRBV29-1 and TRBJ2-2, with TRBD1 matching over 8 bases. Unmatched junction bases numbered 16, after V lost 5 bases and J lost 2 bases. This CDR3 is 18 amino acids long. Germline V CDR1 and CDR2: SQVTM, ANQGSEA. As DNA, the CDR3 is TGCAGCGTTCTTAGGTGGACAGGGAAAGGTGGAAACACCGGGGAGCTGTTTTTT. It translates to CSVLRWTGKGGNTGELFF.

V is TRBV9 and J is TRBJ2-5; the D gene is possibly TRBD2 (6 bases). The length of the CDR3 is 16 residues. Per the germline V gene, CDR1 is SGDLS and CDR2 is YYNGEE. Deletions cut 2 bases from V and 5 bases from J, with 19 bases between. CDR3 sequence (DNA): TGTGCCAGCAGCGTCGGGTTAGCGGATGCCACGGAGACCCAGTACTTC. It is translated as CASSVGLADATETQYF.

J is TRBJ2-7 and V is TRBV18; 8 bases are shared with TRBD1. Per the germline V gene, CDR1 is KGHSH and CDR2 is LQKENI. With V trimmed by 0 bases and J by 2 bases, 9 bases remained unmatched. This CDR3 has 17 amino acids. DNA of the CDR3: TGTGCCAGCTCACCACCAGTCACAGGGGGTAGAACCTACGAGCAGTACTTC. It translates to CASSPPVTGGRTYEQYF.

The chain couples TRBV27 to TRBJ2-2; D is ambiguous. The CDR3 totals 14 residues. Germline V gene lookup returns CDR1 MNHEY and CDR2 SMNVEV (reference sequence). V gave up 2 bases and J gave up 5 bases, with 9 bases separating them. CDR3 nucleotides: TGTGCCAGCAGTTTAATAGAGAGGACCGGGGAGCTGTTTTTT. It codes for CASSLIERTGELFF.

The V and J genes are TRBV24-1 and TRBJ1-5; no clear D. CDR1 and CDR2 from the germline V gene are KGHDR and SFDVKD. V lost 4 bases to trimming and J lost 3 bases, with 9 bases between them. The CDR3 has 14 amino acids. The CDR3 DNA reads as TGTGCCACCAGTGAAACTTATCACAATCAGCCCCAGCATTTT. This codes for CATSETYHNQPQHF.

This chain links TRBV15 with TRBJ2-7, with a possible D match to TRBD2 (6 bases). The V end lost 7 bases, the J end lost 9 bases, and 22 bases lay between the germline ends. This CDR3 contains 14 residues. Germline-derived CDR1 and CDR2 are LNHNV and YYDKDF (reference sequence). CDR3 coding DNA: TGTGCCACCAAAACCGGGACGGGAGTACGAGGGCAGTACTTC. This gives the protein CATKTGTGVRGQYF.

J is TRBJ2-1 and V is TRBV5-6; 8 bases align to TRBD2. This CDR3 contains 14 residues. Germline-derived CDR1 and CDR2 are SGHDT and YYEEEE. J lost 6 bases, V lost 5 bases, and 7 bases had no gene match. CDR3 sequence: CASRATSEGNEQFF. The CDR3 DNA is TGTGCCAGCAGGGCGACTAGCGAGGGCAATGAGCAGTTCTTC. Based on the CDR3 plus reference TRBV5-6 and TRBJ2-1, the full variable domain is DAGVTQSPTHLIKTRGQQVTLRCSPKSGHDTVSWYQQALGQGPQFIFQYYEEEERQRGNFPDRFSGHQFPNYSSELNVNALLLGDSALYLCASRATSEGNEQFFGPGTRLTVL.

This chain joins TRBV10-1 and TRBJ2-1, with D possibly matching TRBD1 (6 bases). Looked up from germline, CDR1 is WNHNN and CDR2 is SYGVQD (reference sequence). This CDR3 contains 15 residues. Between the trimmed V and J ends, which lost 5 bases and 7 bases, there was a span of 18 bases. The CDR3 coding sequence is TGCGCCAGCAGTTATACAGGGTCCGAAGCTAATGAGCAGTTCTTC. Amino acid sequence: CASSYTGSEANEQFF.

The chain joins TRBV5-4 to TRBJ2-5; 7 bases map to TRBD1. Germline V gene lookup returns CDR1 SGHNT and CDR2 YYREEE (reference sequence). Trimming took 1 base from V and 1 from J; bases not matched to a gene: 1. The CDR3 is 14 amino acids. The CDR3 here is CASSLRQGQETQYF. Here the CDR3 DNA reads TGTGCCAGCAGCTTGCGACAGGGCCAAGAGACCCAGTACTTC. Drawing the rest from reference TRBV5-4 and TRBJ2-5, the complete variable domain is ETGVTQSPTHLIKTRGQQVTLRCSSQSGHNTVSWYQQALGQGPQFIFQYYREEENGRGNFPPRFSGLQFPNYSSELNVNALELDDSALYLCASSLRQGQETQYFGPGTRLLVL.

This clone has only a few counts. The chain carries TRBV9 and TRBJ1-3; the D gene is possibly TRBD1 (5 bases). Trimming left V 0 bases short and J 4 bases short, with 14 bases between. CDR3 length: 16 residues. Germline CDR1 reads SGDLS; CDR2 reads YYNGEE. CDR3 region: CASSVGDGGLGNTIYF. The CDR3, as DNA: TGTGCCAGCAGCGTAGGCGACGGGGGGTTGGGAAACACCATATATTTT.

The chain carries TRBV5-5 and TRBJ2-2, with TRBD1 matching 7 bases. The CDR3 covers 15 residues. Germline values: CDR1 SGHKS, CDR2 YYEKEE (reference sequence). J was trimmed by 5 bases and V by 4 bases; bases with no gene match: 8. CDR3 protein: CASSLRQGETGELFF. CDR3 DNA: TGTGCCAGCAGCCTTAGACAGGGCGAAACCGGGGAGCTGTTTTTT.

The genes are TRBV5-1 and TRBJ2-7; 7 positions match TRBD1. This CDR3 is 15 amino acids long. Per germline, CDR1 SGHRS and CDR2 YFSETQ. V dropped 0 bases and J dropped 2; count of bases not matched to a gene: 5. The DNA for the CDR3 is TGCGCCAGCAGCTTGGTAGGGACAGCCCCCTACGAGCAGTACTTC. Protein sequence: CASSLVGTAPYEQYF.

The chain uses TRBV19 and TRBJ1-1; D possibly corresponds to TRBD1 (5 bases). The CDR3 runs 13 residues. Germline loops: CDR1 LNHDA, CDR2 SQIVND (reference sequence). Trimming shortened V by 7 bases and J by 5 bases, and 14 bases separated the two germline ends. The CDR3: CASKNQGGTEAFF. Written as DNA, the CDR3 is TGTGCCAGTAAGAATCAGGGAGGGACTGAAGCTTTCTTT.

The rearrangement links TRBV19 to TRBJ2-3, with 11 bases identical to TRBD2. The CDR3 is made up of 19 amino acids. From germline, CDR1 is LNHDA and CDR2 SQIVND (reference sequence). V gave up 5 bases and J gave up 3 bases; unmatched junction bases: 16. The CDR3 is CASSETGLSTSGTTDTQYF. The CDR3 coding sequence is TGTGCCAGTAGTGAGACAGGGCTTTCGACTAGCGGGACGACAGATACGCAGTATTTT.

The rearrangement links TRBV5-4 to TRBJ1-1; the D is unclear. The CDR3 runs to 14 residues. The germline gives CDR1 SGHNT, CDR2 YYREEE (reference sequence). Trimming removed 5 bases from V and 4 bases from J, with 15 bases in between. CDR3 coding DNA: TGTGCCAGCAGTACCATCCGGTCGAGCACTGAAGCTTTCTTT. Protein: CASSTIRSSTEAFF.

The rearrangement links TRBV11-2 to TRBJ2-5, with TRBD2 matching 10 bases. This CDR3 contains 15 residues. The germline V gene has CDR1 SGHAT and CDR2 FQNNGV. The ends lost 5 bases at V and 5 bases at J; junction bases unmatched: 8. The CDR3 sequence: CASSPRLAGVETQYF. CDR3 in DNA: TGTGCCAGCAGCCCCCGGCTAGCGGGAGTGGAGACCCAGTACTTC.

The genes are TRBV4-1 and TRBJ1-3, with TRBD1 matching 12 bases. Per the germline V gene, CDR1 is MGHRA and CDR2 is YSYEKL. The CDR3 loop spans 17 amino acids. V shed 6 bases and J 0 bases; nucleotides not matched to a gene: 6. The CDR3 protein is CASSSGTGGYSGNTIYF. CDR3 sequence (DNA): TGCGCCAGCAGTTCTGGGACAGGGGGCTACTCTGGAAACACCATATATTTT.

This rearrangement joins TRBV10-3 to TRBJ2-1; possible D gene TRBD1, 5 bases. The CDR3 has 13 amino acids. CDR1 and CDR2 (germline): ENHRY, SYGVKD. Trimming left V 2 bases short and J 5 bases short, with 7 bases between. The CDR3 DNA reads as TGTGCCATCAGTGAGCCAGGGAACAATGAGCAGTTCTTC. This translates into CAISEPGNNEQFF.

The V call is TRBV5-8, the J call TRBJ1-1; no clear D. The CDR3 is 13 residues long. Trimming pared 0 bases from V and 4 bases from J, leaving 7 bases between. Germline CDR1 SGHTS, CDR2 YDEGEE. CDR3 nucleotide sequence: TGTGCCAGCAGCTTGGGTGAGGGCACTGAAGCTTTCTTT. It is translated as CASSLGEGTEAFF.

The chain has TRBV30 and TRBJ2-3; D may be TRBD1 (6 bases). V shed 0 bases and J shed 1 base, with 17 bases lying between them. Germline V gene data show CDR1 as GTSNPN and CDR2 as SVGIG (reference sequence). CDR3 length: 17 residues. As DNA, the CDR3 is TGTGCCTGGAGTGTCCCGGACAGTCGATTGGGCACAGATACGCAGTATTTT. Translating gives CAWSVPDSRLGTDTQYF.

The chain links TRBV5-1 to TRBJ2-3, with 9 bases lining up with TRBD2. Losses at the gene ends were 4 bases for V and 2 bases for J; bases not matched to a gene: 20. The germline V gene encodes CDR1 SGHRS and CDR2 YFSETQ. The CDR3 contains 20 residues. As DNA, the CDR3 is TGCGCCAGCAGCGGGGGGACTTCTAGCGGGGCGGCGGGGCTCACAGATACGCAGTATTTT. This translates into CASSGGTSSGAAGLTDTQYF. Supplemented by reference TRBV5-1 and TRBJ2-3, the full variable domain reads KAGVTQTPRYLIKTRGQQVTLSCSPISGHRSVSWYQQTPGQGLQFLFEYFSETQRNKGNFPGRFSGRQFSNSRSEMNVSTLELGDSALYLCASSGGTSSGAAGLTDTQYFGPGTRLTVL.

The V and J genes are TRBV7-9 and TRBJ1-1; TRBD1 agrees at 8 bases. V lost 5 bases and J lost 2; bases outside the gene matches: 4. The germline V gene encodes CDR1 SEHNR and CDR2 FQNEAQ (reference sequence). The length of the CDR3 is 14 residues. CDR3 nucleotide sequence: TGTGCCAGCAGCGTACAGGGGGGTAACACTGAAGCTTTCTTT. This sequence encodes CASSVQGGNTEAFF. Complete variable domain (other parts from reference TRBV7-9 and TRBJ1-1): DTGVSQNPRHKITKRGQNVTFRCDPISEHNRLYWYRQTLGQGPEFLTYFQNEAQLEKSRLLSDRFSAERPKGSFSTLEIQRTEQGDSAMYLCASSVQGGNTEAFFGQGTRLTVV.

The rearrangement links TRBV11-3 to TRBJ1-1; D not certain. The CDR3 extends over 13 amino acids. Per the germline V gene, CDR1 is SGHNT and CDR2 is YENEEA. Trimming left V 2 bases short and J 1 base short, with 5 bases between. CDR3 in DNA: TGTGCCAGCAGCTTAAGCCCGAACACTGAAGCTTTCTTT. This translates into CASSLSPNTEAFF.